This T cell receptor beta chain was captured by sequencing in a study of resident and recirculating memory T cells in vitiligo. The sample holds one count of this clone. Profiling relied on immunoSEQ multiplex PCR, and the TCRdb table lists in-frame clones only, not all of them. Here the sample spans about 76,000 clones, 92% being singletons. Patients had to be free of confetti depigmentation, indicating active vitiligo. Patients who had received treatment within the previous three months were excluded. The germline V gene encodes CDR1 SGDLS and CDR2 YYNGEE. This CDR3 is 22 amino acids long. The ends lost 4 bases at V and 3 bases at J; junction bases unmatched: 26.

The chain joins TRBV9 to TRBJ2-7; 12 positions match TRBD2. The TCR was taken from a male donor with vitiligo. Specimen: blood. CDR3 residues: CASSPRGLAGGPRFIGHYEQYF. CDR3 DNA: TGTGCCAGCAGCCCTAGGGGGCTAGCGGGAGGGCCGAGGTTCATCGGACACTACGAGCAGTACTTC.